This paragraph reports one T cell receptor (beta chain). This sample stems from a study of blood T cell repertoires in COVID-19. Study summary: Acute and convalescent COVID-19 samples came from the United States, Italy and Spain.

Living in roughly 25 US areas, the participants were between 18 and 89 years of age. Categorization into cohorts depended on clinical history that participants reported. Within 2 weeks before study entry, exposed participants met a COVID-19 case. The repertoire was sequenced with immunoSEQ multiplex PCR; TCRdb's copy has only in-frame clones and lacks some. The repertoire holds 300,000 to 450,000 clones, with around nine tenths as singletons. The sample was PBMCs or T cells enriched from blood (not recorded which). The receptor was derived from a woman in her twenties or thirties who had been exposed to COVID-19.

The CDR3 DNA follows: TGTGCCAGCAGCCAGGGCTCCGGCACTGAAGCTTTCTTT. Its protein is CASSQGSGTEAFF. V gene TRBV6-5 combines with J gene TRBJ1-1; D possibly corresponds to TRBD1 (5 bases). Between the trimmed V and J ends, which lost 6 bases and 4 bases, there was a span of 12 bases. The CDR3 spans 13 residues. Per germline, CDR1 MNHEY and CDR2 SVGAGI.